The 5 T cell receptor beta chains in this list originate from one sample, sequenced in a study of CD8 T cells in Susac syndrome. Random hexamers were used to reverse transcribe the RNA input (0.5 to 1 ug). TCRdb reanalysed the immunoSEQ multiplex PCR reads using MiXCR and keeps one entry per CDR3 protein. The sample comprises some 260,000 distinct CDR3 sequences, more than 75% of which are singletons, and about 0.11% rests with the top ten. Sequencing input: CD8+ T cells from PBMCs. These TCRs come from a human donor with multiple sclerosis.

The V call is TRBV11-2, the J call TRBJ1-1; no reliable D call. Germline V gene data show CDR1 as SGHAT and CDR2 as FQNNGV. The CDR3 length is 13 residues. The V end lost 3 bases, the J end lost 7 bases, and 12 bases lay between the germline ends. The CDR3: CASSLTRRNEAFF. The DNA for the CDR3 is TGTGCCAGCAGCTTGACAAGACGGAATGAAGCTTTCTTT.

The V call is TRBV6-1, the J call TRBJ1-5, with a tentative D call TRBD1 (6 bases). V dropped 7 bases and J dropped 6 bases, with 25 bases sitting between them. Germline values: CDR1 MNHNS, CDR2 SASEGT. This CDR3 contains 17 residues. CDR3 residues: CASTPRDSIGGGQPQHF. Written as DNA, the CDR3 is TGTGCCAGCACCCCACGGGACTCCATAGGAGGGGGTCAGCCCCAGCATTTT.

This chain connects TRBV7-9 to TRBJ2-1, with 7 bases aligning to TRBD2. J lost 2 bases, V lost 5 bases, and 9 bases had no gene match. This CDR3 spans 16 amino acids. Germline V gene lookup returns CDR1 SEHNR and CDR2 FQNEAQ (reference sequence). The CDR3 loop is CASSLRASGTYNEQFF. CDR3 nucleotide sequence: TGTGCCAGCAGCCTCCGGGCTAGCGGTACCTACAATGAGCAGTTCTTC.

The V and J genes are TRBV28 and TRBJ2-5; D is perhaps TRBD2 (6 bases). This CDR3 has 15 residues. Looked up from germline, CDR1 is MDHEN and CDR2 is SYDVKM. Trimming pared 2 bases from V and 1 base from J, leaving 11 bases between. The CDR3 DNA is TGTGCCAGCAGTTTAGGGCGGGGAGGCCAAGAGACCCAGTACTTC. Its translation is CASSLGRGGQETQYF. The full variable domain, rest sourced from reference TRBV28 and TRBJ2-5, is DVKVTQSSRYLVKRTGEKVFLECVQDMDHENMFWYRQDPGLGLRLIYFSYDVKMKEKGDIPEGYSVSREKKERFSLILESASTNQTSMYLCASSLGRGGQETQYFGPGTRLLVL.

The rearrangement links TRBV24-1 to TRBJ1-5; TRBD1 is a possible D gene (6 bases). V lost 5 bases and J 0 bases, leaving 13 bases between the germline ends. The CDR3 length is 16 residues. CDR1 is KGHDR and CDR2 is SFDVKD in the germline V gene. The CDR3 reads CATSASGASSNQPQHF. As DNA, the CDR3 is TGTGCCACCAGTGCCTCAGGGGCGAGTAGCAATCAGCCCCAGCATTTT.